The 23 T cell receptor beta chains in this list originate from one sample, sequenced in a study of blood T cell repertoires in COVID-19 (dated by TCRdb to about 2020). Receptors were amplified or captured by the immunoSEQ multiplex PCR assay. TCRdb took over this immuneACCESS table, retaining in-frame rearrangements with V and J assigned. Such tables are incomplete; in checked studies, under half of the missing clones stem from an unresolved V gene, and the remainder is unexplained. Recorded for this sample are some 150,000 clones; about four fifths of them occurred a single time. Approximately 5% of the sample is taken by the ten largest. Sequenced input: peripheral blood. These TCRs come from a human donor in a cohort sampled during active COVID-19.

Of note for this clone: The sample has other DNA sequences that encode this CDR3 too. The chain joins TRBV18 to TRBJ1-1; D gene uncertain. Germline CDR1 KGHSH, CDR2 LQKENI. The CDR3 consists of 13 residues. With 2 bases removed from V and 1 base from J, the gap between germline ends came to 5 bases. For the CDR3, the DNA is TGTGCCAGCTCACCAGCGGGGAACACTGAAGCTTTCTTT. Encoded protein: CASSPAGNTEAFF.

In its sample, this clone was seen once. CDR3 nucleotide sequence: TGTGCCAGCAGTGGGTTGACTTGGACTAGCGGGGGGGTGTACCAAGAGACCCAGTACTTC. This sequence encodes CASSGLTWTSGGVYQETQYF. The chain has TRBV2 and TRBJ2-5; TRBD2 agrees at 15 bases. J was trimmed by 0 bases and V by 4 bases; bases with no gene match: 12. This CDR3 is 20 amino acids long. The germline CDR1 and CDR2 sequences are SNHLY and FYNNEI.

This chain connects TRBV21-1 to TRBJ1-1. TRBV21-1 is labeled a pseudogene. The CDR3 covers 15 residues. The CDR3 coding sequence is TGTGCCAGCAGCACTCCGGACGGGAAGAACACTGAAGCTTTCTTT. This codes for CASSTPDGKNTEAFF.

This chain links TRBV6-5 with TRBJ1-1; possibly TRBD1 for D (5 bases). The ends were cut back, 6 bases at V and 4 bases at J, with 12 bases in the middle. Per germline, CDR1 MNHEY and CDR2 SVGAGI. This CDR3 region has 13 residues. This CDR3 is CASSSSGVTEAFF. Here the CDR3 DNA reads TGTGCCAGCAGCTCCTCGGGGGTCACTGAAGCTTTCTTT.

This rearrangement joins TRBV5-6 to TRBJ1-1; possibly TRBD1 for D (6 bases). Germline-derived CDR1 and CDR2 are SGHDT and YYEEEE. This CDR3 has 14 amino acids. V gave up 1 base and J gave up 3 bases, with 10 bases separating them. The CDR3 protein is CASSLFPGDTEAFF. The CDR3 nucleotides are TGTGCCAGCAGCTTGTTTCCAGGGGACACTGAAGCTTTCTTT.

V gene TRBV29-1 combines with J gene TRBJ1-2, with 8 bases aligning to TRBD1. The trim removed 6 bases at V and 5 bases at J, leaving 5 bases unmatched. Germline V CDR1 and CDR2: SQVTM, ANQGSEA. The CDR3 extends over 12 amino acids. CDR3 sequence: CSVAQGGYGYTF. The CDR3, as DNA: TGCAGCGTCGCACAGGGGGGGTATGGCTACACCTTC.

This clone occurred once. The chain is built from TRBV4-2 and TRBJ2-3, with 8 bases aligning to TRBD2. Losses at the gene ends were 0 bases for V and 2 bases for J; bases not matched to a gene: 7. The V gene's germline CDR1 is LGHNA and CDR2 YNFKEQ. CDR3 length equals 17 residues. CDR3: CASSQDLAGGPTDTQYF. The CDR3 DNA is TGTGCCAGCAGCCAAGATCTGGCGGGGGGCCCCACAGATACGCAGTATTTT.

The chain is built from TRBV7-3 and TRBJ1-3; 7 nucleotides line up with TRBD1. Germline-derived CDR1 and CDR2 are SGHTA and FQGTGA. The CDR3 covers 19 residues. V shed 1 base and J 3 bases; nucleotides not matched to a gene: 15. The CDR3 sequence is CASSLNAPRAQGYGNTIYF. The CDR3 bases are TGTGCCAGCAGCTTAAACGCTCCCAGGGCACAGGGGTATGGAAACACCATATATTTT. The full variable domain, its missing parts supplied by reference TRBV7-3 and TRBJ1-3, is GAGVSQTPSNKVTEKGKYVELRCDPISGHTALYWYRQSLGQGPEFLIYFQGTGAADDSGLPNDRFFAVRPEGSVSTLKIQRTERGDSAVYLCASSLNAPRAQGYGNTIYFGEGSWLTVV.

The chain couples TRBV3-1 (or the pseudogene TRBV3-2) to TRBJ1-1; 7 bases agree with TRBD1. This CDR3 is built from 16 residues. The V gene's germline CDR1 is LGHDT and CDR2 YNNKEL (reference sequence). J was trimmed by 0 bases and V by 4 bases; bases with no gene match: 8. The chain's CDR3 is CASSRRDSHLNTEAFF. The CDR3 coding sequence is TGTGCCAGCAGCCGACGGGACAGCCACTTGAACACTGAAGCTTTCTTT.

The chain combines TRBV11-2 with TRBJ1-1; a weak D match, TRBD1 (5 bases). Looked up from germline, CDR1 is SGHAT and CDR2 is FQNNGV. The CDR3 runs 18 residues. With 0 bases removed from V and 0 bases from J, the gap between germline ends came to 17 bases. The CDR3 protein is CASSLETPDRVLNTEAFF. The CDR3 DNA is TGTGCCAGCAGCTTAGAGACCCCCGACAGAGTCTTGAACACTGAAGCTTTCTTT.

CDR3 coding DNA: TGTGCCAGCAGTTTATCAGGGGCGCTTGAAGCTTTCTTT. This gives the protein CASSLSGALEAFF. The chain recombines TRBV28 with TRBJ1-1, with D tentatively TRBD1 (6 bases). The CDR3 is 13 amino acids. Germline V gives CDR1 MDHEN, CDR2 SYDVKM. The ends were cut back, 1 base at V and 7 bases at J, with 10 bases in the middle.

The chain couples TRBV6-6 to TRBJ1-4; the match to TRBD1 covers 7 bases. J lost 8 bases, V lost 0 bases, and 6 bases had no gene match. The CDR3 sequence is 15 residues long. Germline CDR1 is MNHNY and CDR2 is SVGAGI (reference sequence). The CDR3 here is CASSYSETGTEKLFF. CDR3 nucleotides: TGTGCCAGCAGTTACTCAGAGACAGGGACCGAAAAACTGTTTTTT.

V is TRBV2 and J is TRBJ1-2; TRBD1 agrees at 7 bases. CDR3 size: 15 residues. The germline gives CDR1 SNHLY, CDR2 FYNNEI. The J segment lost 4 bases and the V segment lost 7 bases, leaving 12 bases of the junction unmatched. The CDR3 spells CASTKGTDSFYGYTF. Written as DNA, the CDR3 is TGTGCCAGCACCAAGGGGACAGATAGTTTCTATGGCTACACCTTC.

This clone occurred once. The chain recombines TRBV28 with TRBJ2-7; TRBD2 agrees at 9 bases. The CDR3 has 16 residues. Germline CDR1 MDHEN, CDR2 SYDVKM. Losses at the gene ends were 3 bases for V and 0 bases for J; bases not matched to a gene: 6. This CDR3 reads CASSLNIAGASYEQYF. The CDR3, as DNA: TGTGCCAGCAGTTTGAATATAGCGGGGGCCTCCTACGAGCAGTACTTC. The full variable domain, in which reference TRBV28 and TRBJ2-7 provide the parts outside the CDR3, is DVKVTQSSRYLVKRTGEKVFLECVQDMDHENMFWYRQDPGLGLRLIYFSYDVKMKEKGDIPEGYSVSREKKERFSLILESASTNQTSMYLCASSLNIAGASYEQYFGPGTRLTVT.

The chain's CDR3 is CASSQQGRDEAFF. DNA of the CDR3: TGTGCCAGCAGCCAACAGGGTCGGGATGAAGCTTTCTTT. The chain employs TRBV6-5 and TRBJ1-1; perhaps TRBD1 as D (6 bases). Looked up from germline, CDR1 is MNHEY and CDR2 is SVGAGI. This CDR3 comprises 13 residues. V gave up 6 bases and J gave up 7 bases, with 15 bases separating them.

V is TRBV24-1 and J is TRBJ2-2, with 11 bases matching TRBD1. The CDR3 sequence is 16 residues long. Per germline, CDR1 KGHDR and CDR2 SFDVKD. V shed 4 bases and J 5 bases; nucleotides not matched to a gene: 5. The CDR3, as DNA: TGTGCCACCAGTGACCCCGGACAGGGGGCTACCGGGGAGCTGTTTTTT. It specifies CATSDPGQGATGELFF.

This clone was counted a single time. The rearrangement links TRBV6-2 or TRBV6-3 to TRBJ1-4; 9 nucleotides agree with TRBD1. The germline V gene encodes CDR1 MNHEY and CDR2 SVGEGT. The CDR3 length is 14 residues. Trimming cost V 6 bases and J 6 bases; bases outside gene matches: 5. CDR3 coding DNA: TGTGCCAGCAGCCCACAGGGGGCATATGAAAAACTGTTTTTT. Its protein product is CASSPQGAYEKLFF.

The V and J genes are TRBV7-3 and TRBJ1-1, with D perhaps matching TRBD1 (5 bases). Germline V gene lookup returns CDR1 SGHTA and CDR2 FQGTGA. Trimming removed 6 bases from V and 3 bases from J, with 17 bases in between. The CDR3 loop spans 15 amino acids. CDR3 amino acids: CASSSNRQGYTEAFF. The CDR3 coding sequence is TGTGCCAGCAGTTCAAATCGCCAGGGTTACACTGAAGCTTTCTTT.

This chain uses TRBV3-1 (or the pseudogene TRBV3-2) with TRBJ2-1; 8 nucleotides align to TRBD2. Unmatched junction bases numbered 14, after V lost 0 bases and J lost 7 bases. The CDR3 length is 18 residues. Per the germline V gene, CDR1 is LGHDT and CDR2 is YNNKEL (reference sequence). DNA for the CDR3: TGTGCCAGCAGCCAAGAAGGTGTGGAGCGGGAGTTGGTGAATGAGCAGTTCTTC. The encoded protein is CASSQEGVERELVNEQFF.

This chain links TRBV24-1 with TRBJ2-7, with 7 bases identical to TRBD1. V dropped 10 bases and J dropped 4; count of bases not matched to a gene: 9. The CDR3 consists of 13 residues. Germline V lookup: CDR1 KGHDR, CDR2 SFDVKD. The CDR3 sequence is CATDPGGDYEQYV. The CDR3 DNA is TGTGCCACTGACCCAGGGGGAGATTACGAGCAGTACGTC.

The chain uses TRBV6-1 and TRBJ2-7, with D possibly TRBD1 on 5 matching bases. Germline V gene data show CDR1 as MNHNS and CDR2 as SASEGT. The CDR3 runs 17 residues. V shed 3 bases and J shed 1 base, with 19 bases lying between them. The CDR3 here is CASSEGLDPTDSYEQYV. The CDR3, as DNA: TGTGCCAGCAGTGAGGGCTTAGACCCGACAGATTCCTACGAGCAGTACGTC.

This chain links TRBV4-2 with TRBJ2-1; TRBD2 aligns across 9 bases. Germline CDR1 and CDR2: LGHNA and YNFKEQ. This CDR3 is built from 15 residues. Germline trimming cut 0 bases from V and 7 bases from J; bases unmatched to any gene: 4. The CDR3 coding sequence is TGTGCCAGCAGCCAAGAAGCGGGAGGAGTAAATGAGCAGTTCTTC. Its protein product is CASSQEAGGVNEQFF.

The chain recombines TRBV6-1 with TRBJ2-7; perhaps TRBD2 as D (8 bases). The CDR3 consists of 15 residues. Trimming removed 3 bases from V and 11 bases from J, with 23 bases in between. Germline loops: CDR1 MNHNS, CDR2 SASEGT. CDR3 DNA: TGTGCCAGCAGTGACCGGGGGGGAGGGGGCGGATTTGAGTACTTC. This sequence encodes CASSDRGGGGGFEYF.